The 10 T cell receptor beta chains below come from one sample, sequenced in a study of T cell responses to AZD1222 COVID-19 vaccine. The protocol was immunoSEQ multiplex PCR, while the TCRdb copy is restricted to in-frame clones and leaves out a portion. This sample has 110,000 or so clones; roughly 89% occur once, and the top ten carry about 7.4%. Sample: peripheral blood, taken 28 days after the second AZD1222 dose. These receptors were obtained from an adult who received the AZD1222 COVID-19 vaccine.

The rearrangement links TRBV14 to TRBJ2-5, with D hard to call. With 4 bases removed from V and 3 bases from J, the gap between germline ends came to 15 bases. The CDR3 totals 15 residues. Germline CDR1 is SGHDN and CDR2 is FVKESK. In DNA, the CDR3 is TGTGCCAGCAGCCCTTTCTCGGGTGTCGAAGAGACCCAGTACTTC. Protein product: CASSPFSGVEETQYF.

V and J are TRBV7-8 and TRBJ2-4; the match to TRBD1 covers 10 bases. Germline loops: CDR1 SGHVS, CDR2 FQNEAQ. The length of the CDR3 is 20 residues. V lost 2 bases to trimming and J lost 7 bases; unmatched junction nucleotides: 20. CDR3: CASSLSPNSVGQGTGNIQYF. The DNA for the CDR3 is TGTGCCAGCAGCTTATCCCCAAACTCCGTGGGACAGGGGACGGGGAACATTCAGTACTTC.

This clone has a single count. The chain recombines TRBV7-2 with TRBJ1-5; perhaps TRBD1 as D (6 bases). This CDR3 is built from 13 residues. Trimming pared 8 bases from V and 4 bases from J, leaving 12 bases between. Germline V gives CDR1 SGHTA, CDR2 FQGNSA. For the CDR3, the DNA is TGTGCCAGCTCAGACAGGCGAAATCAGCCCCAGCATTTT. The encoded protein is CASSDRRNQPQHF.

The count of this clone is one. This chain links TRBV13 with TRBJ1-4; D remains ambiguous. Germline lookup yields CDR1 PRHDT and CDR2 FYEKMQ (reference sequence). The CDR3 runs to 13 residues. Trimming cost V 0 bases and J 4 bases, with 3 bases left between them. The CDR3, as DNA: TGTGCCAGCAGCTTAGGTATTAATGAAAAACTGTTTTTT. This sequence encodes CASSLGINEKLFF.

This chain joins TRBV19 and TRBJ2-7; weak D call: TRBD1 (6 bases). This CDR3 is 13 amino acids long. V shed 7 bases and J shed 4 bases, with 14 bases lying between them. Germline V gene lookup returns CDR1 LNHDA and CDR2 SQIVND (reference sequence). The DNA for the CDR3 is TGTGCCAGTACGGCCAGGGGTTCATACGAGCAGTACTTC. Translating gives CASTARGSYEQYF.

This clone was recorded only once. The chain uses TRBV9 and TRBJ1-3; 8 positions agree with TRBD1. Trimming took 7 bases from V and 3 from J; bases not matched to a gene: 3. The CDR3 is 13 amino acids. Germline V CDR1 and CDR2: SGDLS, YYNGEE. The CDR3 region has the DNA TGTGCCAGCGGACAGGGCGATGGAAACACCATATATTTT. Amino acid sequence: CASGQGDGNTIYF.

V gene TRBV9 combines with J gene TRBJ2-2; D not certain. The length of the CDR3 is 15 residues. Germline V gene sequence: CDR1 SGDLS, CDR2 YYNGEE. V gave up 1 base and J gave up 6 bases, with 13 bases separating them. Here the CDR3 reads CASSVSAPQAGELFF. DNA for the CDR3: TGTGCCAGCAGCGTATCGGCCCCGCAGGCCGGGGAGCTGTTTTTT.

This clone was observed a single time. V is TRBV5-8 and J is TRBJ2-3, with D possibly matching TRBD2 (6 bases). V was clipped by 0 bases and J by 2 bases, with 13 bases between them. The CDR3 has 16 residues. Germline CDR1 and CDR2: SGHTS and YDEGEE. CDR3 in amino acids: CASSLVGRENTDTQYF. In DNA form, the CDR3 reads TGTGCCAGCAGCTTGGTGGGTCGGGAGAACACAGATACGCAGTATTTT.

In its sample, this clone was seen once. The chain carries TRBV7-3 and TRBJ2-2, with a possible D match to TRBD2 (6 bases). Trimming left V 1 base short and J 1 base short, with 10 bases between. Per the germline V gene, CDR1 is SGHTA and CDR2 is FQGTGA. This CDR3 comprises 16 residues. In DNA, the CDR3 is TGTGCCAGCAGCTTAATCGGGACTCAGAACACCGGGGAGCTGTTTTTT. Its translation: CASSLIGTQNTGELFF.

The rearrangement links TRBV21-1 to TRBJ2-7; TRBD2, the table's D call, lacks a check against the DNA. TRBV21-1 is shown as a pseudogene. The CDR3 length is 13 residues. CDR3 loop: CASTPSGRYEQYF. The CDR3 DNA reads TGTGCCAGCACCCCTAGCGGGAGGTACGAGCAGTACTTC.